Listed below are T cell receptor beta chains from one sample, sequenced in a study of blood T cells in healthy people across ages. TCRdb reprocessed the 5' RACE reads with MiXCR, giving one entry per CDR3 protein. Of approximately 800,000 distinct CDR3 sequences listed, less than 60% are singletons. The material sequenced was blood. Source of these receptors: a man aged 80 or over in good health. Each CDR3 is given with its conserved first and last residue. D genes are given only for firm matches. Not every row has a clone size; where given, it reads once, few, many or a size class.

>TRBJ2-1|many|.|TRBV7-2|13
TGTGCCAGCAGCTTATTCCTAGCGAGCGAGCAGTTCTTC
CASSLFLASEQFF
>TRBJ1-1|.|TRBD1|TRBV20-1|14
TGCAGTGCTCGACGACAGGGGGTCACGACTGAAGCTTTCTTT
CSARRQGVTTEAFF
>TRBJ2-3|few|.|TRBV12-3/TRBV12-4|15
TGTGCCAGCAGTCCCGCCCCGGGTTACACAGATACGCAGTATTTT
CASSPAPGYTDTQYF
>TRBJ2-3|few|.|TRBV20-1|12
TGCAGTGCCCCCGGGACAACAGATACGCAGTATTTT
CSAPGTTDTQYF
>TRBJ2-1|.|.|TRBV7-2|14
TGTGCCAGCAGCTTACCCCGGACTAAGGATGAGCAGTTCTTC
CASSLPRTKDEQFF
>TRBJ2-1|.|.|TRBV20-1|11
TGCAGTGCTAGAGCAACCAATGAGCAGTTCTTC
CSARATNEQFF
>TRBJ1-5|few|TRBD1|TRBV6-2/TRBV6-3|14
TGTGCCAGCAGTGCGACAGGGGAATTAGAGCCCCAGCATTTT
CASSATGELEPQHF
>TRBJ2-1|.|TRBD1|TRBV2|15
TGTGCCAGCAGGCCCGGGACAGGGGAACACAATGAGCAGTTCTTC
CASRPGTGEHNEQFF
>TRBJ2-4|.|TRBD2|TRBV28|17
TGTGCCAGCACCACGGGGACTAGCGGGAGGGCCAAAAACATTCAGTACTTC
CASTTGTSGRAKNIQYF
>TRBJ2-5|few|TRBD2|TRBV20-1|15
TGCAGTGCTAGTGTGTACCGGGAGGGCGGTGAGACCCAGTACTTC
CSASVYREGGETQYF
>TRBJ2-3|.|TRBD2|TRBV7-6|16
TGTGCCAGCAGCCCCCAAGCGGGAGGGGATACAGATACGCAGTATTTT
CASSPQAGGDTDTQYF
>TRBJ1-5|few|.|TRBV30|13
TGTGCCTGGAGTGCGCGGACAGATCAGCCCCAGCATTTT
CAWSARTDQPQHF
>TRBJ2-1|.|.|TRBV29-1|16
TGCAGCGTTGACGACCCGGTCCGCGGGATTAGTAGGGAGCAGTTCTTC
CSVDDPVRGISREQFF
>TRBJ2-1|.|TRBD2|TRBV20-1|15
TGCAGTGCTAGTCTCCTAGCGGACGTCGGAAATGAGCAGTTCTTC
CSASLLADVGNEQFF
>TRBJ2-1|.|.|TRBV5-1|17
TGCGCCAGCAGCGGCGGTCAGGGGTCTTTGATATACAATGAGCAGTTCTTC
CASSGGQGSLIYNEQFF
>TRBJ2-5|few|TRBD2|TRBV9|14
TGTGCCAGCGGGCGACGAGCGGGAGGAGAGACCCAGTACTTC
CASGRRAGGETQYF
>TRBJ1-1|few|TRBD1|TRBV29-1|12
TGCAGCGGAGGACAGGTTAACACTGAAGCTTTCTTT
CSGGQVNTEAFF
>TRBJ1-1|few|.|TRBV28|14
TGTGCCAGCAGTTTAGGGGGGGATAACACTGAAGCTTTCTTT
CASSLGGDNTEAFF
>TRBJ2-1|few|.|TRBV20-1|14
TGCAGTGCTAGTAGGGACCGCTCCTACAATGAGCAGTTCTTC
CSASRDRSYNEQFF
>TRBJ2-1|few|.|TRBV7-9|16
TGTGCCAGCAGTCCCTACGGGGGAGAAACCTACAATGAGCAGTTCTTC
CASSPYGGETYNEQFF
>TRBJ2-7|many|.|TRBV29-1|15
TGCAGCGTTGAAGGGTTTGGGGGCGGGACCTACGAGCAGTACTTC
CSVEGFGGGTYEQYF
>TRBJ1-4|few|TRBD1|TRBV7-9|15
TGTGCCAGCAGCTCGGCCGGGACAGAGAATGAAAAACTGTTTTTT
CASSSAGTENEKLFF
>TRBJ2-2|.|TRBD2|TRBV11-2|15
TGTGCCAGCAGCTTGTCGGGGGGAGACACCGGGGAGCTGTTTTTT
CASSLSGGDTGELFF
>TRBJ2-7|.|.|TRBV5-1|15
TGCGCCAGCAGCTTGGACGTCGGCTCCGGGGACGAGCAGTACTTC
CASSLDVGSGDEQYF